The 15 T cell receptor beta chains below were found in one sample sequenced in a study of blood T cell repertoires in COVID-19. Profiled with immunoSEQ multiplex PCR; TCRdb holds only in-frame clones, not every one. The table records 250,000 to 300,000 clones, around 82% of them present only once. The sample was peripheral blood. Receptors originate from a man older than 75 with acute or convalescent COVID-19.

This chain connects TRBV24-1 to TRBJ2-2; 8 bases fit TRBD1. CDR1 and CDR2 (germline): KGHDR, SFDVKD. V was clipped by 2 bases and J by 6 bases; unmatched bases: 7. CDR3 length equals 16 residues. CDR3 sequence reads: CATSDYRTGLAGELFF. In nucleotides, the CDR3 is TGTGCCACCAGTGATTACCGGACAGGGCTGGCCGGGGAGCTGTTTTTT.

The rearrangement joins TRBV18 to TRBJ2-2; D remains ambiguous. The germline V and J ends were trimmed by 6 bases and 0 bases, with 11 bases remaining between them. CDR1 and CDR2 (germline): KGHSH, LQKENI. The CDR3 loop spans 15 amino acids. CDR3 residues: CASSRPAPNTGELFF. The CDR3 DNA follows: TGTGCCAGCTCTCGCCCAGCGCCGAACACCGGGGAGCTGTTTTTT.

A single count supports this clone. The chain uses TRBV27 and TRBJ2-5, with 11 bases matching TRBD2. Looked up from germline, CDR1 is MNHEY and CDR2 is SMNVEV (reference sequence). The CDR3 has 16 residues. J was trimmed by 0 bases and V by 6 bases; bases with no gene match: 6. The chain's CDR3 is CASRLTSGAYQETQYF. The CDR3 coding sequence is TGTGCCAGCAGACTGACTAGCGGGGCGTACCAAGAGACCCAGTACTTC.

The gene calls are TRBV3-1 (or the pseudogene TRBV3-2) and TRBJ1-6; D perhaps matches TRBD1 (5 bases). Germline loops: CDR1 LGHDT, CDR2 YNNKEL (reference sequence). Trimming cost V 1 base and J 14 bases, with 21 bases left between them. This CDR3 is 16 amino acids long. CDR3 DNA sequence: TGTGCCAGCAGCCAAGCCGCCCGAATGGGGGGTGTGTCCCTCCACTTT. Translated, it gives CASSQAARMGGVSLHF.

This chain joins TRBV15 and TRBJ1-5, with TRBD1 matching 9 bases. There are 15 residues in the CDR3. Germline values: CDR1 LNHNV, CDR2 YYDKDF (reference sequence). The ends lost 4 bases at V and 3 bases at J; junction bases unmatched: 4. CDR3 in amino acids: CATSTYRGLNQPQHF. Here the CDR3 DNA reads TGTGCCACCAGCACTTACAGGGGGCTCAATCAGCCCCAGCATTTT.

V usage is TRBV5-1 and J usage is TRBJ1-2; 9 bases line up with TRBD1. The V and J ends lost 4 bases and 1 base, in that order; junction bases with no gene match: 2. CDR1 and CDR2 from the germline V gene are SGHRS and YFSETQ. The CDR3 runs 14 residues. CDR3 in DNA: TGCGCCAGCAGCCCGGACAGGGGTAACTATGGCTACACCTTC. Its protein is CASSPDRGNYGYTF.

The J gene is TRBJ1-1, the V gene TRBV2; possibly TRBD1 for D (5 bases). Trimming cost V 7 bases and J 1 base, with 10 bases left between them. Germline V gives CDR1 SNHLY, CDR2 FYNNEI. The length of the CDR3 is 13 residues. CDR3 in DNA: TGTGCCAGCATCCGGGGGGGGAACACTGAAGCTTTCTTT. It codes for CASIRGGNTEAFF.

The chain recombines TRBV5-1 with TRBJ2-6; TRBD1 matches 8 bases. The ends lost 3 bases at V and 1 base at J; junction bases unmatched: 3. CDR3 length: 16 amino acids. The V gene's germline CDR1 is SGHRS and CDR2 YFSETQ. CDR3 residues: CASSSGGPSGANVLTF. CDR3 coding DNA: TGCGCCAGCAGCTCAGGGGGCCCATCTGGGGCCAACGTCCTGACTTTC.

The chain is built from TRBV5-1 and TRBJ2-5, with a tentative D call TRBD2 (6 bases). The CDR3 runs to 13 residues. The germline gives CDR1 SGHRS, CDR2 YFSETQ. Trimming took 3 bases from V and 5 from J, leaving 11 bases between them. The CDR3 reads CASSSGSTETQYF. In DNA, the CDR3 is TGCGCCAGCAGCTCCGGGAGTACGGAGACCCAGTACTTC.

This sequence joins TRBV6-5 and TRBJ2-5, with 7 bases fitting TRBD1. In germline, CDR1 is MNHEY, CDR2 SVGAGI. The V segment lost 6 bases and the J segment 5 bases; nucleotides outside the gene matches: 12. This CDR3 has 15 residues. CDR3 amino acids: CASRRQGRGQETQYF. The CDR3 DNA is TGTGCCAGCAGAAGACAGGGTAGGGGGCAGGAGACCCAGTACTTC.

The chain is built from TRBV20-1 and TRBJ1-2; TRBD1 matches at 11 bases. The germline gives CDR1 DFQATT, CDR2 SNEGSKA (reference sequence). The CDR3 is made up of 16 amino acids. The J segment lost 7 bases and the V segment lost 3 bases, leaving 13 bases of the junction unmatched. Written as DNA, the CDR3 is TGCAGTGCTAGTACCGGGACAGGGGGTTTCAGGGGTGGCTACACCTTC. This sequence encodes CSASTGTGGFRGGYTF.

The chain uses TRBV7-2 and TRBJ2-7, with TRBD2 matching 7 bases. Germline V gene lookup returns CDR1 SGHTA and CDR2 FQGNSA. The junction had 13 bases not matched to a gene; V was cut back by 5 bases and J by 6 bases. The CDR3 spans 15 residues. CDR3 bases: TGTGCCAGCAGCATAAAGGGCGGGGGAGGGTCCGAGCAGTACTTC. Translated: CASSIKGGGGSEQYF.

The CDR3 here is CASSQGVSGERNEQFF. CDR3 nucleotide sequence: TGTGCCAGCAGCCAGGGGGTGAGCGGGGAAAGGAATGAGCAGTTCTTC. The V and J genes are TRBV3-1 (or the pseudogene TRBV3-2) and TRBJ2-1, with 7 bases that match TRBD2. The CDR3 covers 16 residues. V trimming: 3 bases; J trimming: 7 bases; junction bases outside the gene matches: 12. Germline V lookup: CDR1 LGHDT, CDR2 YNNKEL (reference sequence).

The chain links TRBV27 to TRBJ2-7, with 11 bases identical to TRBD2. Germline V lookup: CDR1 MNHEY, CDR2 SMNVEV (reference sequence). There are 15 residues in the CDR3. V lost 3 bases and J lost 3; bases outside the gene matches: 4. The CDR3 DNA is TGTGCCAGCAGTTTCTTGACTAGCGGGGTCTACGAGCAGTACTTC. Residues: CASSFLTSGVYEQYF.

V is TRBV7-8 and J is TRBJ1-2, with D tentatively TRBD1 (5 bases). V lost 7 bases, J lost 5 bases, and 20 bases lay in between. This CDR3 spans 15 amino acids. Germline V CDR1 and CDR2: SGHVS, FQNEAQ. The CDR3 region has the DNA TGTGCCAGCATCCCCCCCGGGGGTCTATCGTATGGCTACACCTTC. This encodes CASIPPGGLSYGYTF.